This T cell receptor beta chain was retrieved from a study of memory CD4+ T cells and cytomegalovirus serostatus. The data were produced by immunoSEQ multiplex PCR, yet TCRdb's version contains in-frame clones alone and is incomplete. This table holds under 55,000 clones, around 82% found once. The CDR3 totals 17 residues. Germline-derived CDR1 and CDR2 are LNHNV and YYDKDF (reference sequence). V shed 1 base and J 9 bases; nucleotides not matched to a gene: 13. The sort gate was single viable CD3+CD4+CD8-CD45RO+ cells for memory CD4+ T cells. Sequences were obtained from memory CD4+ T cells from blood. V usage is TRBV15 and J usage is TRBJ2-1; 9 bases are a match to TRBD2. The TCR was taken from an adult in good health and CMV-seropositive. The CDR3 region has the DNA TGTGCCACCAGCAGAGTTCCCCCGCGGGGGGGAGGGGGTGAGCAGTTCTTC. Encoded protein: CATSRVPPRGGGGEQFF.